A selection of T cell receptor beta chains follows, all from one sample in a study of blood T cell repertoires in COVID-19. The method was immunoSEQ multiplex PCR; TCRdb's version includes in-frame clones alone and lacks a portion of them. The sample includes more than 300,000 clones, around 90% of them seen just once. Sequencing was carried out using PBMCs or T cells enriched from blood (not recorded which). These receptors were taken from a woman between 25 and 40 years old who had recovered from COVID-19. Each CDR3 is given with its conserved first and last residue. The D gene is left open where the match is weak. Clone size is shown for a subset of rows, as once, few, many or a class of expanded clone.

J: TRBJ2-7
D: -
size: -
V: TRBV19
CDR3: CASSIKGGYEQYF
DNA: TGTGCCAGTAGTATCAAGGGAGGCTACGAGCAGTACTTC

J: TRBJ2-5
D: -
size: -
V: TRBV24-1
CDR3: CATSDLRQPGETQYF
DNA: TGTGCCACCAGTGATTTGAGGCAACCAGGGGAGACCCAGTACTTC

J: TRBJ1-4
D: TRBD1
size: -
V: TRBV12-5
CDR3: CAIVRGRGDRVNEKLFF
DNA: TGTGCCATAGTTAGGGGAAGGGGGGACAGGGTTAATGAAAAACTGTTTTTT

J: TRBJ1-2
D: -
size: once
V: TRBV6-5
CDR3: CASRPTTGTYGYTF
DNA: TGTGCCAGCAGACCAACGACAGGAACATATGGCTACACCTTC

J: TRBJ1-5
D: TRBD1
size: once
V: TRBV30
CDR3: CAWSDRGHQPQHF
DNA: TGTGCCTGGAGTGACAGGGGCCATCAGCCCCAGCATTTT

J: TRBJ2-7
D: TRBD1
size: -
V: TRBV5-5
CDR3: CASSQMTGNEQYF
DNA: TGTGCCAGCAGCCAAATGACAGGGAATGAGCAGTACTTC

J: TRBJ2-5
D: -
size: -
V: TRBV7-9
CDR3: CASSLGRGRETQYF
DNA: TGTGCCAGCAGCTTAGGCAGGGGCCGTGAGACCCAGTACTTC

J: TRBJ2-5
D: -
size: -
V: TRBV18
CDR3: CASSDRVEGTQYF
DNA: TGTGCCAGCTCAGACAGAGTGGAGGGGACCCAGTACTTC

J: TRBJ2-2
D: TRBD1
size: -
V: TRBV7-2
CDR3: CASSLARQGTGELFF
DNA: TGTGCCAGCAGCTTAGCCCGACAGGGTACCGGGGAGCTGTTTTTT

J: TRBJ2-3
D: TRBD1
size: -
V: TRBV7-3
CDR3: CASSLTGTGTDTQYF
DNA: TGTGCCAGCAGCCTCACCGGGACAGGTACAGATACGCAGTATTTT

J: TRBJ2-5
D: TRBD2
size: once
V: TRBV7-2
CDR3: CASSLTGGAQETQYF
DNA: TGTGCCAGCAGCTTAACGGGGGGGGCCCAAGAGACCCAGTACTTC

J: TRBJ1-1
D: TRBD1
size: -
V: TRBV30
CDR3: CATGAGGGGTEAFF
DNA: TGTGCCACCGGAGCGGGAGGGGGCGGCACTGAAGCTTTCTTT

J: TRBJ2-7
D: -
size: -
V: TRBV6-5
CDR3: CASTLSPSYEQYF
DNA: TGTGCCAGTACTTTAAGCCCCTCCTACGAGCAGTACTTC

J: TRBJ2-2
D: TRBD1
size: -
V: TRBV7-6
CDR3: CASSFQGQGSTGELFF
DNA: TGTGCCAGCAGCTTCCAGGGACAGGGGTCCACCGGGGAGCTGTTTTTT

J: TRBJ2-7
D: -
size: -
V: TRBV7-2
CDR3: CASSFKRGHEQYF
DNA: TGTGCCAGCAGCTTCAAGAGAGGGCACGAGCAGTACTTC

J: TRBJ1-6
D: -
size: -
V: TRBV3-1/TRBV3-2
CDR3: CASSPTESSPLHF
DNA: TGTGCCAGCAGCCCAACCGAGAGTTCACCCCTCCACTTT

J: TRBJ2-5
D: -
size: -
V: TRBV11-3
CDR3: CASSSTGTQYF
DNA: TGTGCCAGCAGCTCTACTGGGACCCAGTACTTC

J: TRBJ2-5
D: TRBD1
size: -
V: TRBV7-9
CDR3: CASSTADRGRWGTQYF
DNA: TGTGCCAGCAGCACCGCGGACAGGGGACGTTGGGGGACCCAGTACTTC

J: TRBJ2-1
D: -
size: few
V: TRBV24-1
CDR3: CATQGSPYNEQFF
DNA: TGTGCCACCCAGGGGTCCCCCTACAATGAGCAGTTCTTC

J: TRBJ1-5
D: -
size: -
V: TRBV18
CDR3: CASSPGVDQPQHF
DNA: TGTGCCAGCTCACCAGGAGTTGATCAGCCCCAGCATTTT

J: TRBJ1-1
D: -
size: -
V: TRBV19
CDR3: CASSLAGRTEAFF
DNA: TGTGCCAGTAGTTTGGCAGGGAGGACTGAAGCTTTCTTT

J: TRBJ1-2
D: TRBD1
size: -
V: TRBV7-2
CDR3: CASSPNTGAYGYTF
DNA: TGTGCCAGCAGCCCAAATACAGGGGCGTATGGCTACACCTTC

J: TRBJ2-3
D: TRBD1
size: -
V: TRBV16
CDR3: CASSPGQGADTQYF
DNA: TGTGCCAGCAGCCCGGGGCAGGGGGCAGATACGCAGTATTTT

J: TRBJ2-3
D: TRBD1
size: -
V: TRBV24-1
CDR3: CAVEPGQGVTDTQYF
DNA: TGTGCCGTCGAACCGGGACAGGGAGTTACAGATACGCAGTATTTT

J: TRBJ2-5
D: TRBD1
size: -
V: TRBV7-9
CDR3: CASSSGTGVQETQYF
DNA: TGTGCCAGCAGCTCAGGGACAGGGGTCCAAGAGACCCAGTACTTC

J: TRBJ1-3
D: -
size: -
V: TRBV7-9
CDR3: CASSLQGAGNTIYF
DNA: TGTGCCAGCAGCTTGCAGGGCGCTGGAAACACCATATATTTT

J: TRBJ2-4
D: -
size: -
V: TRBV21-1
CDR3: CASSNGTALAKNIQYF
DNA: TGTGCCAGCAGCAACGGGACAGCCTTAGCCAAAAACATTCAGTACTTC

J: TRBJ1-2
D: TRBD1
size: -
V: TRBV3-1/TRBV3-2
CDR3: CASSQVPGGGYTF
DNA: TGTGCCAGCAGCCAAGTTCCAGGGGGCGGCTACACCTTC